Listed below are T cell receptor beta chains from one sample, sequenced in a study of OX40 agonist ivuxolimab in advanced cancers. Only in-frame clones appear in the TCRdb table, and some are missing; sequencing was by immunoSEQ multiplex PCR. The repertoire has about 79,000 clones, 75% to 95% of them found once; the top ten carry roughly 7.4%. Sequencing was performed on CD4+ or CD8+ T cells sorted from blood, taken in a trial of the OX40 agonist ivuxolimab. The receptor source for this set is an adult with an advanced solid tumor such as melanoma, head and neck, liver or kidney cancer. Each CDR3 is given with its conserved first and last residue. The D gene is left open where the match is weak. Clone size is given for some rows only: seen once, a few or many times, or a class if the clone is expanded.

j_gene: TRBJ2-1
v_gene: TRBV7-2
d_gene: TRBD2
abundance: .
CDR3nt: TGTGCCAGCAGCTCGGCGGGGGGTAGGGGAAATGAGCAGTTCTTC
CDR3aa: CASSSAGGRGNEQFF

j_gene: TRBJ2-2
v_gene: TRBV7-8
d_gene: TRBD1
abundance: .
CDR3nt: TGTGCCAGCACCTTGAAGGGACAGGAGCCAACCGGGGAGCTGTTTTTT
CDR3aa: CASTLKGQEPTGELFF

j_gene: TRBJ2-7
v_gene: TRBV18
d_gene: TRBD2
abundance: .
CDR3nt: TGTGCCAGCTCACCATCCATAGCGGGAGGCGGCTACGAGCAGTACTTC
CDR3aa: CASSPSIAGGGYEQYF

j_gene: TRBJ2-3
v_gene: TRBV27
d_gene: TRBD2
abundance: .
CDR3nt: TGTGCCAGCATAGCTAGCGGGACGCCCACAGATACGCAGTATTTT
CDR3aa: CASIASGTPTDTQYF

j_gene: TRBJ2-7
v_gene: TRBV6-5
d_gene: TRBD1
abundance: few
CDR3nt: TGTGCCAGCAGCCGAAACAGGGGGACTTTTTACGAGCAGTACTTC
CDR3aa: CASSRNRGTFYEQYF

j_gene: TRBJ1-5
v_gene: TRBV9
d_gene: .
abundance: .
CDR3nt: TGTGCCAGCAGCGTAGGGTCAGGGCTAGGTAATCAGCCCCAGCATTTT
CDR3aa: CASSVGSGLGNQPQHF

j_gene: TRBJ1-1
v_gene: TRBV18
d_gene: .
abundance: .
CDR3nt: TGTGCCAGCTCACCACGGTTTTCGGGCCCGAACACTGAAGCTTTCTTT
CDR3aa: CASSPRFSGPNTEAFF

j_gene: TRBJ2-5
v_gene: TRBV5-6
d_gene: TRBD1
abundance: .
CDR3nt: TGTGCCAGCAGCGTACGACAGGGTAGTGAGACCCAGTACTTC
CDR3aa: CASSVRQGSETQYF

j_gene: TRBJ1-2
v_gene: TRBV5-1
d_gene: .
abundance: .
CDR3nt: TGCGCCAGCAGCTTGGAGTTACTCGCAAGCGGCTACACCTTC
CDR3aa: CASSLELLASGYTF

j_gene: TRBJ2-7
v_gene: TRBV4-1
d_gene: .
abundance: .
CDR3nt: TGCGCCAGCAGCCAAGAGCGACACCCCTACGAGCAGTACTTC
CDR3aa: CASSQERHPYEQYF

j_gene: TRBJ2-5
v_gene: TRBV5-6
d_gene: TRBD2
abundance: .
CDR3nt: TGTGCCAGCGGCAGAGCGGGACGCCAAGAGACCCAGTACTTC
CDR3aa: CASGRAGRQETQYF

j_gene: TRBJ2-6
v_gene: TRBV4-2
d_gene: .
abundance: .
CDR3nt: TGTGCCAGCAGCCTACAGACAGGTCCCTCCTCTGGGGCCAACGTCCTGACTTTC
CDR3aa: CASSLQTGPSSGANVLTF

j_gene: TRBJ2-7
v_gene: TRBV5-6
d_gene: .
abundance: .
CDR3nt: TGTGCCAGCAGCTTGTCGGGTAGCTCCTACGAGCAGTACTTC
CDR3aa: CASSLSGSSYEQYF

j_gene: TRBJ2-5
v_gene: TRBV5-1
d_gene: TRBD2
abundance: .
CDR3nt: TGCGCCAGCAGCTTGGGGACTAGCCCAGAGACCCAGTACTTC
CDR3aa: CASSLGTSPETQYF

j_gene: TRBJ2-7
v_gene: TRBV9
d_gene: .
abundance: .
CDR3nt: TGTGCCAGCAGCGTAGTAGTTGGGCCTAAGAGCTCCTACGAGCAGTACTTC
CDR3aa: CASSVVVGPKSSYEQYF

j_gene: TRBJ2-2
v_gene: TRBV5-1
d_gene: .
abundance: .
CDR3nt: TGCGCCAGCCATCCGGGAGACCTCACCGGGGAGCTGTTTTTT
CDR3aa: CASHPGDLTGELFF

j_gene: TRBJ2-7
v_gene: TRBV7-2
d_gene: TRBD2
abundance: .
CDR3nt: TGTGCCAGCAGCTTAGGGTTTGGAGGCGGGGGTGGCGAGCAGTACTTC
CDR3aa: CASSLGFGGGGGEQYF

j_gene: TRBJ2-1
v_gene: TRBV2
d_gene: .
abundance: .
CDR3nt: TGTGCCAGCAATGAAATTTGGACTAACAATGAGCAGTTCTTC
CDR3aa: CASNEIWTNNEQFF

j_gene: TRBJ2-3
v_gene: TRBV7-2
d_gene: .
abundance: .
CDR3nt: TGTGCCAGCAGCAAACCCCCAGATACGCAGTATTTT
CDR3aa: CASSKPPDTQYF

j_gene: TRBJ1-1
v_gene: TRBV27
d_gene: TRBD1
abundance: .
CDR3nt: TGTGCCAGCAGTGAGACAGGGCGCCAGGCTTTCTTT
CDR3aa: CASSETGRQAFF

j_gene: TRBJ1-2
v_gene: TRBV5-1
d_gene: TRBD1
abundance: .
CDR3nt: TGCGCCAGCAGCGGATCACAGGGGGCTAACTATGGCTACACCTTC
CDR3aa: CASSGSQGANYGYTF

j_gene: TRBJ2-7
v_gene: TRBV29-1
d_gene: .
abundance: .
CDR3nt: TGCAGCGTTGGCGGGCCCTCCTACGAGCAGTACTTC
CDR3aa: CSVGGPSYEQYF

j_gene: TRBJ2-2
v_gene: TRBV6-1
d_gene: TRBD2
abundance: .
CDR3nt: TGTGCCAGCAGTGTGGTGACTAGCGAGACCGGGGAGCTGTTTTTT
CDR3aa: CASSVVTSETGELFF

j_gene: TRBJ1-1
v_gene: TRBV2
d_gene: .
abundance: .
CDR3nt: TGTGCCAGCAGTGATAGGACAACGAACACTGAAGCTTTCTTT
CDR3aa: CASSDRTTNTEAFF

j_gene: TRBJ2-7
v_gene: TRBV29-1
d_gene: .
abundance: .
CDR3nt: TGCAGCGTTGCTAGCGCGTACTCCTACGAGCAGTACTTC
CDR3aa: CSVASAYSYEQYF

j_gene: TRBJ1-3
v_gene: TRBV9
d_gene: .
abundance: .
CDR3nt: TGTGCCAGCAGCGTCCCGGCGGGTGGAAACACCATATATTTT
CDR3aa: CASSVPAGGNTIYF

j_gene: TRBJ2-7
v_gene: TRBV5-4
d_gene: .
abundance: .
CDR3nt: TGTGCCAGCAGCTCCTCGGGCTACGCGCAGTACTTC
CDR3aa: CASSSSGYAQYF

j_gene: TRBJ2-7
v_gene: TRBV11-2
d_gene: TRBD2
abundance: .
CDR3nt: TGTGCCAGCAGTAACACGTTCAGAGCGGGATTCGAGCAGTACTTC
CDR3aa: CASSNTFRAGFEQYF

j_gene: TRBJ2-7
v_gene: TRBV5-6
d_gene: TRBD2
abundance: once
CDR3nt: TGTGCCAGCAGCTTCGGACTAGCGGGAGTTAACGAGCAGTACTTC
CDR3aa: CASSFGLAGVNEQYF

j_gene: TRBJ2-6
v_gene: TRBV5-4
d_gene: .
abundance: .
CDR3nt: TGTGCCAGCAGCCCTCTGGCCGGGGCCAACGTCCTGACTTTC
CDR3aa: CASSPLAGANVLTF

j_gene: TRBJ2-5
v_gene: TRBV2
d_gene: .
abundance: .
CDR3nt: TGTGCCAGCAGTGTAGGCGTCGACGGGGAGACCCAGTACTTC
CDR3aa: CASSVGVDGETQYF

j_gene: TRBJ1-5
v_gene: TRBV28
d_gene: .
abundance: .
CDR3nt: TGTGCCAGCAGTTTTCCGGGATATAGCAATCAGCCCCAGCATTTT
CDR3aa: CASSFPGYSNQPQHF

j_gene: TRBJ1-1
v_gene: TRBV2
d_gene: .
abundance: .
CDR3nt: TGTGCCAGCACGAAGGGGGGGGTGAACACTGAAGCTTTCTTT
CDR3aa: CASTKGGVNTEAFF

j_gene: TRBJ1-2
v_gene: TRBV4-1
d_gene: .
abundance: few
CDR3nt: TGCGCCAGCAGCCCCCAGTCATTGGGCTATGGCTACACCTTC
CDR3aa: CASSPQSLGYGYTF

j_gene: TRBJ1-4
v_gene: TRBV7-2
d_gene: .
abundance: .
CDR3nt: TGTGCCAGCAGCTTAGGAGGTACAACTAATGAAAAACTGTTTTTT
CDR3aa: CASSLGGTTNEKLFF

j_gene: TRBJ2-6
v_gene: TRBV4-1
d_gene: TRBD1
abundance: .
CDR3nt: TGCGCCAGCAGCCAAGGGAGGACAGGGGGGCTTGGGGCCAACGTCCTGACTTTC
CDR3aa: CASSQGRTGGLGANVLTF

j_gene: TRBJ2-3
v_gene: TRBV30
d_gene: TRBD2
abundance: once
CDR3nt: TGTGCCTGGAGTGTATTAGCGGGACGCACAGATACGCAGTATTTT
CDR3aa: CAWSVLAGRTDTQYF

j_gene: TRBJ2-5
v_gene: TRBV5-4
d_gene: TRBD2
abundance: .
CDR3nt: TGTGCCAGCTCCCTGGCTAGCGGACAAGAGACCCAGTACTTC
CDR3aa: CASSLASGQETQYF

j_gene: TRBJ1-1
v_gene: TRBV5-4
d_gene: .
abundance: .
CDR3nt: TGTGCCAGCAGCGTGGGACAACTGAACACTGAAGCTTTCTTT
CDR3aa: CASSVGQLNTEAFF

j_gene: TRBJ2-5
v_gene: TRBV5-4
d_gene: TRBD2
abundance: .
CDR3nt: TGTGCCACCTCAACTAGCGGGAGAAAAGAGACCCAGTACTTC
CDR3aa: CATSTSGRKETQYF

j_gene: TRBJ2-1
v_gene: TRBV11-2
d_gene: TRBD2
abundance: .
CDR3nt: TGTGCCAGCAGCTCGCGGACTAGCGGGAGGGTGAATGAGCAGTTCTTC
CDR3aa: CASSSRTSGRVNEQFF

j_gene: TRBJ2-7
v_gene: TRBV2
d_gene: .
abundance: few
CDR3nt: TGTGCCAGCAGGCGTCTATCCCTAGGCGAGCAGTACTTC
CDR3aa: CASRRLSLGEQYF

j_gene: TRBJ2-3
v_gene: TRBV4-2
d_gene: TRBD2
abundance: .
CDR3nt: TGTGCCAGCAGCCAAGAAGGAACTAGCGGGAGCACAGATACGCAGTATTTT
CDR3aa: CASSQEGTSGSTDTQYF

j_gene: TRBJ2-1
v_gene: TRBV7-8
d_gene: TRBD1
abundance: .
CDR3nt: TGTGCCAGCAAAACCGCCGGGACAGGGGGCTTTGAGCAGTTCTTC
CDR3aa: CASKTAGTGGFEQFF

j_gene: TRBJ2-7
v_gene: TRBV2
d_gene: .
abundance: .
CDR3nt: TGTGCCAGCAGATATGGCGGCTACGAGCAGTACTTC
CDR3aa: CASRYGGYEQYF

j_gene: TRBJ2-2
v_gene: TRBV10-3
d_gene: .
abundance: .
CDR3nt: TGTGCCATCAGTGAGTCGAAGGGGAACACCGGGGAGCTGTTTTTT
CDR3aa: CAISESKGNTGELFF

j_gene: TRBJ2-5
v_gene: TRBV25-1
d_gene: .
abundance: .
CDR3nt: TGTGCCAGCAGTGGATACACAGGTTCACAAGAGACCCAGTACTTC
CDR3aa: CASSGYTGSQETQYF

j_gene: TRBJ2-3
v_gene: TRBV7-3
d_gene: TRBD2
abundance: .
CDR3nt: TGTGCCAGCAGCTTGCGGACTAGCGGGAGTAAGGCAGATACGCAGTATTTT
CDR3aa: CASSLRTSGSKADTQYF

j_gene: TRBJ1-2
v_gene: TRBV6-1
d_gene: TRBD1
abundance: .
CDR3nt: TGTGCCAGCAGGGGTACAGGGGGCCCCTATGGCTACACCTTC
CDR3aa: CASRGTGGPYGYTF